One sample yielded the 8 T cell receptor beta chains listed below, sequenced in a study of cytomegalovirus exposure and HLA in healthy donors. The PCR ran on 60 Vbeta and 13 Jbeta primers. TCRdb's table, derived via immunoSEQ multiplex PCR, lists solely in-frame clones and lacks some. The sample lists roughly 150,000 clones, 70% to 80% occurring once. The sequencing sample was made of PBMCs. These receptors originate from a man younger than 45 in good health and CMV-seronegative.

The rearrangement uses TRBV29-1 and TRBJ2-7; possibly TRBD1 for D (6 bases). V gave up 4 bases and J gave up 2 bases, with 12 bases separating them. There are 13 residues in the CDR3. CDR1 and CDR2 (germline): SQVTM, ANQGSEA. The CDR3 nucleotides are TGCAGCGTTGCCCGGGACACTACCTACGAGCAGTACTTC. Encoded protein: CSVARDTTYEQYF.

The chain combines TRBV19 with TRBJ2-7; 7 bases are shared with TRBD1. CDR3 size: 15 residues. Germline trimming cut 5 bases from V and 4 bases from J; bases unmatched to any gene: 11. The germline V gene has CDR1 LNHDA and CDR2 SQIVND (reference sequence). CDR3 amino acids: CASSPLPTGLYEQYF. The CDR3 coding sequence is TGTGCCAGTAGTCCCCTACCGACAGGGCTATACGAGCAGTACTTC.

This clone was counted a few times. The V and J genes are TRBV6-5 and TRBJ2-2, with TRBD1 matching over 9 bases. CDR1 and CDR2 from the germline V gene are MNHEY and SVGAGI. The CDR3 length is 15 residues. V was clipped by 0 bases and J by 7 bases; unmatched bases: 3. The CDR3 DNA reads TGTGCCAGCAGTTACTCCACAGGGGGCGGCGGGGAGCTGTTTTTT. Amino acids: CASSYSTGGGGELFF.

The chain is built from TRBV7-2 and TRBJ2-3; 7 bases match TRBD2. The CDR3 sequence is 16 residues long. CDR1 SGHTA and CDR2 FQGNSA come from the germline V gene. The ends lost 2 bases at V and 0 bases at J; junction bases unmatched: 5. In DNA, the CDR3 is TGTGCCAGCAGCTTATGGATTAGCGGGAGCACAGATACGCAGTATTTT. Residues: CASSLWISGSTDTQYF.

V gene TRBV5-1 combines with J gene TRBJ1-1, with TRBD1 identical over 8 bases. V gave up 4 bases and J gave up 0 bases; unmatched junction bases: 5. The CDR3 has 15 amino acids. Germline V CDR1 and CDR2: SGHRS, YFSETQ. CDR3 bases: TGCGCCAGCAGCCCCCAACAGGGGGTGAACACTGAAGCTTTCTTT. It codes for CASSPQQGVNTEAFF.

CDR3 region: CASSWTIRDRGAYEQYF. CDR3 sequence (DNA): TGCGCCAGCAGCTGGACGATCCGGGACAGGGGCGCCTACGAGCAGTACTTC. The chain uses TRBV5-1 and TRBJ2-7; the match to TRBD1 covers 10 bases. The CDR3 runs 17 residues. V trimming: 3 bases; J trimming: 2 bases; junction bases outside the gene matches: 11. Germline V gene data show CDR1 as SGHRS and CDR2 as YFSETQ.

The rearrangement uses TRBV9 and TRBJ2-1; 8 positions match TRBD2. This CDR3 spans 15 amino acids. V was clipped by 4 bases and J by 2 bases; unmatched bases: 5. Per germline, CDR1 SGDLS and CDR2 YYNGEE. CDR3 sequence: CASSPTSGPYNEQFF. The CDR3 nucleotides are TGTGCCAGCAGCCCCACTAGCGGACCCTACAATGAGCAGTTCTTC.

The rearrangement links TRBV5-1 to TRBJ2-5, with D perhaps matching TRBD2 (6 bases). Germline V gene data show CDR1 as SGHRS and CDR2 as YFSETQ. The CDR3 contains 13 residues. V lost 2 bases to trimming and J lost 3 bases, with 8 bases between them. This chain's CDR3 is CASSLPGEETQYF. The CDR3 DNA reads as TGCGCCAGCAGCTTACCGGGAGAAGAGACCCAGTACTTC.